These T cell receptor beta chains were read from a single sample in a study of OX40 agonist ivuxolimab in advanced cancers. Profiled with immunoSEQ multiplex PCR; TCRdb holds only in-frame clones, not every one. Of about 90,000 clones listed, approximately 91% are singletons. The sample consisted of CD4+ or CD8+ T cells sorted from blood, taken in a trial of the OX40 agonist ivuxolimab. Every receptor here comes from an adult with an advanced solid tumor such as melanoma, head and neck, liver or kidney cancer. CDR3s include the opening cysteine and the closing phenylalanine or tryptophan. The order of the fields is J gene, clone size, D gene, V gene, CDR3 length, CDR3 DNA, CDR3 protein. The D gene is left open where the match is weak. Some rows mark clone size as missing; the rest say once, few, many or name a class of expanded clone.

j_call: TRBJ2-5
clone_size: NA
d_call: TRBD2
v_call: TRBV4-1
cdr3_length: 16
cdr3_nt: TGCGCCAGCAGCCAAAGTGGGCTAGCGGGAGGAGAGACCCAGTACTTC
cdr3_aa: CASSQSGLAGGETQYF

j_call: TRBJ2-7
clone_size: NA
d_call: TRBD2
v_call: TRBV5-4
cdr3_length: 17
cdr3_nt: TGTGCCAGCAGCTTGGAGCTAGCGGGCCGCCAGGGATACGAGCAGTACTTC
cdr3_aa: CASSLELAGRQGYEQYF

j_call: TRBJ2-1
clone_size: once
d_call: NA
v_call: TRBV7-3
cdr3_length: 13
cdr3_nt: TGTGCCAGCAGCTTAGAGTCTGTCCATGAGCAGTTCTTC
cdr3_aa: CASSLESVHEQFF

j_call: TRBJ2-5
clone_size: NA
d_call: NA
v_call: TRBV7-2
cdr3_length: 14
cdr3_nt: TGTGCCAGCAGCCGACAGCGCCGAAAGGAGACCCAGTACTTC
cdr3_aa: CASSRQRRKETQYF

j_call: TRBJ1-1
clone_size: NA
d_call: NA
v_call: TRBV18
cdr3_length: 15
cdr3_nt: TGTGCCAGCTCAGCGGACGACAGGAAGAACACTGAAGCTTTCTTT
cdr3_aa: CASSADDRKNTEAFF

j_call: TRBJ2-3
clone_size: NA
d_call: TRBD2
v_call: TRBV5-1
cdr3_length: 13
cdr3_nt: TGCGCCAGCAGCTCGGCGGGAGACGATACGCAGTATTTT
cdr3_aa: CASSSAGDDTQYF

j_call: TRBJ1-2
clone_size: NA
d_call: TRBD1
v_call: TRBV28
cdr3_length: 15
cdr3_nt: TGTGCCAGCAGATCCGGGACAGGGGGCAACTATGGCTACACCTTC
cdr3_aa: CASRSGTGGNYGYTF

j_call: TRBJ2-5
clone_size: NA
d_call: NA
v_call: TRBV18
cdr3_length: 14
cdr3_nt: TGTGCCAGCTCACCAAGAGTGGTTGCAGAGACCCAGTACTTC
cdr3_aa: CASSPRVVAETQYF

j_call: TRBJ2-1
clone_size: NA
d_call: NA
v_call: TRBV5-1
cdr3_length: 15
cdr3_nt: TGCGCCAGCAGCCCCACTTCATCCTCCTACAATGAGCAGTTCTTC
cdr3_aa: CASSPTSSSYNEQFF

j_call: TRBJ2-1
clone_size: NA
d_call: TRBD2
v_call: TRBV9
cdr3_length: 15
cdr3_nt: TGTGCCAGCAGCGAGGGTAGCGGGCTCTACAATGAGCAGTTCTTC
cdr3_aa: CASSEGSGLYNEQFF

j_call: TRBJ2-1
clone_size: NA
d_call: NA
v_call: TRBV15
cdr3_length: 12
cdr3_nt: TGTGCCACCGGGGTAGCCTACAATGAGCAGTTCTTC
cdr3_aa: CATGVAYNEQFF

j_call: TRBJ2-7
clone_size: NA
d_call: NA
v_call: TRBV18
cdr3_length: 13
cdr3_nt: TGTGCCAGCTCACCATCGGTCGGCTACGAGCAGTACTTC
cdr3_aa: CASSPSVGYEQYF

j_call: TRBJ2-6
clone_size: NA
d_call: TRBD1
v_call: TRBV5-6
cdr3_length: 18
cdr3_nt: TGTGCCAGCAGCTGGGGGACAGGGTTCTACTCTGGGGCCAACGTCCTGACTTTC
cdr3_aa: CASSWGTGFYSGANVLTF

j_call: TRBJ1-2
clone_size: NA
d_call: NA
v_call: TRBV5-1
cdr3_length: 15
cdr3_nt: TGCGCCAGCAGCTTGAGTGACGCGGTCGGCTATGGCTACACCTTC
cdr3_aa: CASSLSDAVGYGYTF

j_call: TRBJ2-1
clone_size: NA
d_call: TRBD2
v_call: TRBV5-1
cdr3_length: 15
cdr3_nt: TGCGCCAGCAGCTTGTGGGGGACTAGCGGGAATGAGCAGTTCTTC
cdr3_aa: CASSLWGTSGNEQFF

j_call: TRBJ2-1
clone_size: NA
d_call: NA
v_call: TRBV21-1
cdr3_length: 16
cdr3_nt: TGTGCCAGCAGCAAAGCGCTTTGGTCTAGCGGGAGGATTCAGTTCTTC
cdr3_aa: CASSKALWSSGRIQFF

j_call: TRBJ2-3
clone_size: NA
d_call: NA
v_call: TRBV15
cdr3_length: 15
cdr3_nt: TGTGCCACCAGCAGAGACCGGCACGCACCTGGGGCGCAGTATTTT
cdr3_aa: CATSRDRHAPGAQYF

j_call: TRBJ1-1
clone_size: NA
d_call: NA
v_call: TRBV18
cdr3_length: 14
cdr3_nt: TGTGCCAGCTCACACCCGCGGGAGGGGACTGAAGCTTTCTTT
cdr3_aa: CASSHPREGTEAFF

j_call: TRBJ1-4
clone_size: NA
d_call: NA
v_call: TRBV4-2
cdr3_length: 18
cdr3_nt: TGTGCCAGCAGCCAACTAGCAGATCCGCCTGAGGCTAATGAAAAACTGTTTTTT
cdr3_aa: CASSQLADPPEANEKLFF

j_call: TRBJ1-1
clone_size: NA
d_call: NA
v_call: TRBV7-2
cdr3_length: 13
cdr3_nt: TGTGCCAGCAGCCTCACAACGAACACTGAAGCTTTCTTT
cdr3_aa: CASSLTTNTEAFF

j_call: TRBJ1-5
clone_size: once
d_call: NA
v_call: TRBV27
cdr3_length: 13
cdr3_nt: TGTGCCAGCAGTTTATGGGGTAATCAGCCCCAGCATTTT
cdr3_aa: CASSLWGNQPQHF

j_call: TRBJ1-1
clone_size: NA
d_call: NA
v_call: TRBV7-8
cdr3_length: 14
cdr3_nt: TGTGCCAGCAGCTTGATCAACTTGAACACTGAAGCTTTCTTT
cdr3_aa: CASSLINLNTEAFF

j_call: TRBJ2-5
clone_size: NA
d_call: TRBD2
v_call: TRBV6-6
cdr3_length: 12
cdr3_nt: TGTGCCAGCGCGGGAGCGACAGAGACCCAGTACTTC
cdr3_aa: CASAGATETQYF

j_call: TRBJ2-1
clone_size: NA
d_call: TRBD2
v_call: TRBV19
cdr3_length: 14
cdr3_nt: TGTGCCAGTAGTCAACTAGCGGGCCTCAATGAGCAGTTCTTC
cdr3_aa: CASSQLAGLNEQFF

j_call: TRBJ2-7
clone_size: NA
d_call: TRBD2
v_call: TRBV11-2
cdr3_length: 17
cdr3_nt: TGTGCCAGCAGCCCCCCGGAGCTTCTAGCGGCCTCCTACGAGCAGTACTTC
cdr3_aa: CASSPPELLAASYEQYF

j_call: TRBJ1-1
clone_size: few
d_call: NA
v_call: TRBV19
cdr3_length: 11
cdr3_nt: TGTGCCAGTACCGAGTGGACTGAAGCTTTCTTT
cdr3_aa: CASTEWTEAFF

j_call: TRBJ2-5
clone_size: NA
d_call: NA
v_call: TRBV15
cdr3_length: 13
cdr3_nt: TGTGCCACCAGCAGAGAGCCTGAAGAGACCCAGTACTTC
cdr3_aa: CATSREPEETQYF

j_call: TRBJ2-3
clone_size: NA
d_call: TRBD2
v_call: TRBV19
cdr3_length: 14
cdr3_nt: TGTGCCAGTAGTAGGCTAGCGGACACAGATACGCAGTATTTT
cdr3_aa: CASSRLADTDTQYF

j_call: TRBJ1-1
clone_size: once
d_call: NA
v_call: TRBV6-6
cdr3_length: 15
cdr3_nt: TGTGCCAGCAGTCAAGCCGACACGGCGGGGAGTGAAGCTTTCTTT
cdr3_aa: CASSQADTAGSEAFF

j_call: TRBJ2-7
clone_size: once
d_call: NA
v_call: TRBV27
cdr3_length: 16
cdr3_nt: TGTGCCAGCAGTTTATCGGTGCGACCAGTTTCCTACGAGCAGTACTTC
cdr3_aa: CASSLSVRPVSYEQYF

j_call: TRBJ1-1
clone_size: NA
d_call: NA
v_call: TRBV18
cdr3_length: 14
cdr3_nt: TGTGCCAGCTCACGGAGAGTCATGAACACTGAAGCTTTCTTT
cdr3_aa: CASSRRVMNTEAFF

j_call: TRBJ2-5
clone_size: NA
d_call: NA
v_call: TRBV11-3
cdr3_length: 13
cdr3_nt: TGTGCCAGCAGCTTAGCGGGAACAGAGACCCAGTACTTC
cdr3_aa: CASSLAGTETQYF

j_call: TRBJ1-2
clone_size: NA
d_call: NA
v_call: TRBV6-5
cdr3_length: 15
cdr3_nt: TGTGCCAGCAGTTACTCGCCAGGAACAATGGATGGCTACACCTTC
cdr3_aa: CASSYSPGTMDGYTF

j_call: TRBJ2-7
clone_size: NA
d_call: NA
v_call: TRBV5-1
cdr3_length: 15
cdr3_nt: TGCGCCAGCAGCTCGGGAAGAGGGGCCTACTACGAGCAGTACTTC
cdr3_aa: CASSSGRGAYYEQYF

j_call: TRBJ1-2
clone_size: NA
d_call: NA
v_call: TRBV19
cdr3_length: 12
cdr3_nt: TGTGCCAGTAGTCCTCCGGGGCGTGGCTACACCTTC
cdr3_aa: CASSPPGRGYTF

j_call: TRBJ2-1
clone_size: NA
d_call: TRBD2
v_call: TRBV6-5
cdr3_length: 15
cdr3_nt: TGTGCCAGCAGTTACTCAGCGGGAGCCTACAATGAGCAGTTCTTC
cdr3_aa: CASSYSAGAYNEQFF

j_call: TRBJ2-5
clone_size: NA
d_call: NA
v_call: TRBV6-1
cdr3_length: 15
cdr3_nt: TGTGCCAGCAGTGAGGGAACAGGGACGGGTGAGACCCAGTACTTC
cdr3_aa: CASSEGTGTGETQYF

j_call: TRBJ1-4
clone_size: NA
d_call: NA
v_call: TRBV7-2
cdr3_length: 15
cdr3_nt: TGTGCCAGCAGCTTAGGTGGAGGGGGAAAAGAAAAACTGTTTTTT
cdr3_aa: CASSLGGGGKEKLFF

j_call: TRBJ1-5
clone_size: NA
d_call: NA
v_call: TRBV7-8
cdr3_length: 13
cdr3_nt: TGTGCCAGCAGCTTGTATTGGAATCAGCCCCAGCATTTT
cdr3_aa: CASSLYWNQPQHF

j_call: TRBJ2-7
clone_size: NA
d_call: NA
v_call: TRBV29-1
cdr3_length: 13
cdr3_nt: TGCAGCGTTGGAGGGCAGCGAACCTACGAGCAGTACTTC
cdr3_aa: CSVGGQRTYEQYF

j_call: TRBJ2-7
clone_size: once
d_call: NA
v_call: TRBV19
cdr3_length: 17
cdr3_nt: TGTGCCAGTCGTAAAGGTCCCAGCGGGCCAAGAAGGGACGAGCAGTACTTC
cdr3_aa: CASRKGPSGPRRDEQYF

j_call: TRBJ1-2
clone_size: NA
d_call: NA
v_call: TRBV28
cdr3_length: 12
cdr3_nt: TGTGCCAGCAGTTTTATCTCCTATGGCTACACCTTC
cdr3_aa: CASSFISYGYTF

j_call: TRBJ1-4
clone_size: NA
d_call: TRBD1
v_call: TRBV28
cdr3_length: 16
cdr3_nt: TGTGCCAGCAGGGGACAGGGGTCTGCAACTAATGAAAAACTGTTTTTT
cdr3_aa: CASRGQGSATNEKLFF

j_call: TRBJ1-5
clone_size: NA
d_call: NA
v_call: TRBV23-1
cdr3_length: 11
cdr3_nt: TGCGCCAGCAGCCACCAACGGCCCCAGCATTTT
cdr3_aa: CASSHQRPQHF

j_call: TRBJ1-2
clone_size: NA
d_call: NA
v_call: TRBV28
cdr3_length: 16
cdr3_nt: TGTGCCAGCAGTGGGGGCGGCGGGGCAGCTAACTATGGCTACACCTTC
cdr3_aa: CASSGGGGAANYGYTF